This T cell receptor (beta chain) stems from a study of cytomegalovirus exposure and HLA in healthy donors (dated by TCRdb to the late 2010s). Study-level background: An earlier analysis of approximately 640 of the donors reported roughly 270 Gb of sequence data and 117 million unique TCR beta sequences from some 180 million T cells. An early release covering just under 650 HLA-typed donors comprised about 310 gigabases of sequencing data and approximately 85 million unique TCR sequences. Of the approximately 400 genotyped donors, roughly 76% were placed in the genetic ancestry cluster associated with self-reported Caucasian donors. The study was designed to test whether signatures of past pathogen exposure could be identified by cataloging public T cell receptors. The T cell repertoires of about 700 subjects were profiled by immunosequencing and related to cytomegalovirus serostatus. Besides the first cohort of around 700 subjects, a separate validation cohort made up of roughly 120 different subjects was used. To predict cytomegalovirus infection status, the study brought together high-throughput TCR immunosequencing, statistical association of individual TCRs with disease status, and machine learning. A later analysis re-examined previously published TCR beta repertoires from about 670 donors and added high-resolution HLA genotyping to investigate patterns of TCR occurrence. Rather than drawing on any new phenotypic data, the later analysis identified candidate immune exposures from TCR beta sequences and the way those sequences occurred across donors. An earlier analysis of roughly 600 of the donors used high-throughput TCR beta sequencing to judge whether each TCR beta V gene segment behaved as functional or pseudogenic. Donor age, sex, ethnicity and CMV serostatus were compiled together with the repertoire data. A later genetic analysis used genome-wide SNP genotypes for about three fifths of the 666 donors, treating that subset as a discovery cohort. Every repertoire in the discovery cohort had been generated on one and the same sequencing platform. HLA typing included class I and class II loci at four-digit resolution. Typing coverage varied by locus: 629-630 donors for A, B, C, DRB1 and DQB1; roughly 560 for DQA1; over 600 for DPA1; 450 to 480 for DPB1. Because of strong linkage in the cohort, roughly five DR-DQ haplotypes were treated as single units for association and clustering. On average, roughly 200,000 unique TCR beta nucleotide sequences were sequenced per donor among a few hundred genotyped donors of the cohort, with roughly a sixth of those sequences being non-productive. Paper-wide results and their limitations: A further reported finding was that TCR beta sequences accurately predicted the HLA-A and HLA-B alleles for most subjects in the first cohort. In both the original and validation cohorts, the classifier was reported to diagnose cytomegalovirus status with high specificity and sensitivity. When HLA alleles, especially DR and DQ, strongly co-occurred, attributing TCR associations to individual alleles was difficult. In the study, 164 TCR beta chains were listed as associated with cytomegalovirus. Because HLA typing was unavailable for some donors at each locus, only the typed subset was used in association tests. In a later genetic analysis, a missense DCLRE1C variant was associated with V-gene and J-gene trimming of TCR beta chains, and the association was replicated in an independent cohort. While some public TCRs were present in many individuals, most TCR sequences turned up only very rarely across donors. Specific HLA alleles were associated with over 15,000 TCR beta sequences at a false discovery rate of 0.05 in a later analysis. Compared with equally common non-associated chains, HLA-associated TCR beta chains in a later analysis were more clonally expanded and had lower generation probabilities. The 87-base-pair reads could not distinguish some IMGT-functional V segments, including TRBV6-2 and TRBV6-3, so those segments were excluded. According to the authors, the approach could potentially be generalized to other disease states and immunological phenotypes. Linkage disequilibrium might explain the correlated functional status among segregating V segments, but an unknown experimental factor could not be ruled out. Only TCR beta chains were sequenced in this cohort, and the absence of alpha or paired-chain data limited detectable features. Three of the identified cytomegalovirus-associated TCR beta chains were confirmed in vitro to be specific for cytomegalovirus antigens. A later analysis reported that several top co-occurrence clusters appeared linked to parvovirus B19, influenza, CMV and Epstein-Barr virus. According to a later analysis, most CMV-associated TCR beta chains appeared to be HLA-restricted, and the HLA associations seemed to be driven largely by CMV exposure. Because counts were too low, about 15 rarely observed V segments, including chromosome 9 orphons, were left out of the earlier analysis of 587 of the donors. A group of highly shared sequence variants was considered likely to be a technical artifact of the sequencing pipeline. Presence/absence analyses assumed roughly uniform sequencing depth across donors, an assumption that may not hold. According to a later genetic analysis, donors in an Asian-associated ancestry cluster had fewer N-insertions in productive TCRs than the roughly 670-donor mean. An earlier analysis of some 560 of the donors showed that most TCR beta V segments appeared in productive rearrangements either about 87% or about 30% of the time, which broadly matched IMGT annotations. A later analysis found that TCR association rates varied across HLA loci, with DRB1 alleles showing the most associated TCRs and HLA-C alleles the fewest. For the cohort, immune exposure information was limited to CMV serostatus.

The cohort was made up of under 800 healthy bone marrow donors. Cohort members were all nominally healthy when sampled, although unrecorded immune exposures were likely present. The donor was CMV seronegative and was included in the group of a few hundred seronegative cohort members. A peripheral blood sample was collected from each donor, and TCR beta sequencing was performed on peripheral blood mononuclear cells. Genomic DNA extraction from the blood cell samples was performed with the Qiagen DNeasy Blood Extraction Kit. The library came from the immunoSEQ multiplex PCR assay. For the multiplex PCR, a mixture combining 60 forward primers for TCR Vbeta segments and 13 reverse primers for TCR Jbeta segments was used. A multiplex PCR assay on genomic DNA amplified the CDR3 region of rearranged TCR beta genes. Amplified TCR beta libraries were sequenced as 87-base-pair reads on the Illumina HiSeq System. As for the original processing: In a later analysis, 80 million or so unique TCR beta chains were counted across the approximately 640 repertoires, and approximately 11 million of these chains were shared by at least two donors. A nearest-neighbor algorithm error-corrected the raw reads and collapsed the reads into unique sequences, merging closely related sequences to remove PCR and sequencing errors. Alignment of CDR3 sequences to IMGT reference sequences was used to assign V, D and J gene segments. For a sequence to be retained, a match of at least six nucleotides was required to both a V gene segment and a J gene segment. Rearrangements were called productive when the CDR3 lacked stop codons and stayed in frame with V and J; all others were non-productive. Following IMGT convention, CDR3 was defined as the stretch from the second conserved V-encoded cysteine up to the conserved J-encoded phenylalanine. Sequences without an unambiguous match to a single V gene segment were excluded from the earlier analysis of approximately 600 of the donors. In an earlier analysis of a few hundred of the donors, V segments were called functional above 56.7% productive rearrangements and were called segregating when the between-donor standard deviation exceeded 5%. A statistical classification framework was built to diagnose cytomegalovirus status from the catalog of TCR beta chain sequences. In a later analysis, TCR nucleotide sequences were compared against IMGT/GENE-DB human TR gene sequences so that V and J genes could be assigned. A later analysis assigned CDR3 sequences and most-parsimonious VDJ recombination scenarios with the TCRdist pipeline. In a later analysis, each TCR beta chain was defined by its CDR3 amino acid sequence together with its V-gene family, and reads lacking a unique V-gene family were excluded. In a later analysis, a few hundred highly shared, low-generation-probability nucleotide sequences were removed to address suspected cross-contamination and a sequencing artifact. In a later analysis, a clonal expansion index for each public chain was calculated from normalized within-repertoire ranks of inferred template counts. In a later analysis, generation probabilities were computed using a VDJ recombination model fitted to out-of-frame rearrangements, and the results were checked against IGoR. Hypergeometric tests were used in a later analysis to score TCR-TCR, TCR-HLA and TCR-CMV co-occurrence, with a repertoire-size bias correction applied to the TCR pairs. False discovery rates were estimated in a later analysis by permuting HLA or CMV assignments 20 times. A later analysis grouped co-occurring TCRs with DBSCAN, adding TCRdist sequence similarity when clustering within HLA-allele-positive subsets. Repertoires with fewer than 30,000 or more than 120,000 public chains, plus five repertoires with anomalous nucleotide sharing, were excluded from co-occurrence clustering. Here the immuneACCESS table is served through TCRdb, limited to in-frame sequences with V and J called. Missing clones are a known gap in these copies; in checked studies unresolved V genes cover under half, and the rest lacks a known reason. V and J calls and clone size are copied from that table; D and trimming were computed from the DNA. This sample gives 35,000 to 45,000 clones in total; approximately 70% of them show up just once. The ten biggest clones cover 5% to 8% of the sample.

Only a few counts were recorded for this clone. The antigen it binds to is not known. Per-base quality was not reported, and no clone a single base away is much larger than it. The cysteine opens and the phenylalanine closes a CDR3 of 12 amino acids. Just CDR3 DNA is preserved here, 36 bases in frame from base 1. In the germline V gene, CDR1 corresponds to MNHEY and CDR2 to SVGAGI. V and J are truncated by 5 bases and 6 bases respectively, leaving an intervening sequence of 11 bases. The chain uses TRBV6-5 and TRBJ2-7, with a tentative D gene TRBD2 over 6 matching bases. This TCR was sampled from a man aged 30-40 years in good health and CMV-seronegative. The sequenced material came from PBMCs. CDR3 loop: CASSMGGFEQYF. The nucleotide sequence reads as follows: TGTGCCAGCAGTATGGGGGGTTTCGAGCAGTACTTC.